The 26 T cell receptor beta chains below come from one sample, sequenced in a study of T cell responses to AZD1222 COVID-19 vaccine. Profiled with immunoSEQ multiplex PCR; TCRdb holds only in-frame clones, not every one. The data contain 100,000 to 110,000 clones, 88% of them singletons. The sample in question was peripheral blood, obtained on day 0 of AZD1222 vaccination. The receptors stem from an adult in good health.

V is TRBV4-3 and J is TRBJ2-2; no clear D. Germline CDR1 is LGHNA and CDR2 is YSLEER. The CDR3 consists of 12 residues. Trimming took 5 bases from V and 4 from J, leaving 5 bases between them. The CDR3 loop is CASSFVTGELFF. The CDR3 nucleotides are TGCGCCAGCAGCTTCGTCACCGGGGAGCTGTTTTTT.

This rearrangement joins TRBV27 to TRBJ2-7; 7 nucleotides match TRBD2. V shed 8 bases and J 7 bases; nucleotides not matched to a gene: 17. This CDR3 region has 15 residues. CDR1 MNHEY and CDR2 SMNVEV come from the germline V gene (reference sequence). CDR3 bases: TGTGCCAGCGGCCAAAGCGGGGCCGTAGGTTTAGAGCAGTACTTC. This gives the protein CASGQSGAVGLEQYF.

This rearrangement joins TRBV12-3 or TRBV12-4 to TRBJ1-2; TRBD1 is a possible D gene (5 bases). The CDR3 length is 13 residues. V gave up 6 bases and J gave up 7 bases, with 15 bases separating them. DNA of the CDR3: TGTGCCAGCAGAAAAGAGCAGGGTACTGGCTACACCTTC. It yields the protein CASRKEQGTGYTF.

The chain joins TRBV6-5 to TRBJ2-1; 9 nucleotides align to TRBD1. With 8 bases clipped from V and 0 bases from J, the junction kept 5 bases outside the gene matches. From germline, CDR1 is MNHEY and CDR2 SVGAGI. The CDR3 has 15 residues. The CDR3 sequence is CASLSGQGSYNEQFF. For the CDR3, the DNA is TGTGCCAGCCTTTCGGGACAGGGCTCCTACAATGAGCAGTTCTTC.

The V gene is TRBV3-1 (or the pseudogene TRBV3-2), the J gene TRBJ1-2; possibly TRBD1 for D (5 bases). The CDR3 spans 13 residues. From germline, CDR1 is LGHDT and CDR2 YNNKEL (reference sequence). V was shortened by 0 bases and J by 7 bases, with 9 bases between the two germline ends. CDR3 DNA sequence: TGTGCCAGCAGCCAAGAGCCGGGGGTTGGCTACACCTTC. Translated, it gives CASSQEPGVGYTF.

The CDR3 spells CASSRGTSGRFDEQFF. The DNA of the CDR3 is TGTGCCAGCTCCCGAGGGACTAGCGGGAGGTTTGATGAGCAGTTCTTC. The chain is built from TRBV18 and TRBJ2-1, with 15 bases fitting TRBD2. The V segment lost 6 bases and the J segment 8 bases; nucleotides outside the gene matches: 8. The CDR3 loop spans 16 amino acids. Per germline, CDR1 KGHSH and CDR2 LQKENI.

The V and J genes are TRBV5-4 and TRBJ2-5; 8 positions agree with TRBD1. This CDR3 region has 14 residues. The trim removed 4 bases at V and 5 bases at J, leaving 7 bases unmatched. CDR1 is SGHNT, CDR2 YYREEE, per germline (reference sequence). The CDR3 DNA reads as TGTGCCAGCAGCAATAGGACAGGGCGGGAGACCCAGTACTTC. The encoded protein is CASSNRTGRETQYF. The full variable domain, with the rest looked up from reference TRBV5-4 and TRBJ2-5, is ETGVTQSPTHLIKTRGQQVTLRCSSQSGHNTVSWYQQALGQGPQFIFQYYREEENGRGNFPPRFSGLQFPNYSSELNVNALELDDSALYLCASSNRTGRETQYFGPGTRLLVL.

The chain uses TRBV6-5 and TRBJ1-2, with 10 bases identical to TRBD1. V was clipped by 3 bases and J by 13 bases; unmatched bases: 8. Germline-derived CDR1 and CDR2 are MNHEY and SVGAGI. This CDR3 contains 13 residues. CDR3: CASSYPGTGVVTF. In DNA, the CDR3 is TGTGCCAGCAGTTATCCCGGGACAGGGGTGGTCACCTTC.

J is TRBJ1-2 and V is TRBV15; D may be TRBD1 (5 bases). The CDR3 sequence is 12 residues long. From germline, CDR1 is LNHNV and CDR2 YYDKDF (reference sequence). V was cut by 5 bases and J by 2 bases, with 6 bases left in between. The CDR3 coding sequence is TGTGCCACCAGCCCAGGGAACTATGGCTACACCTTC. Translated, it gives CATSPGNYGYTF.

This chain uses TRBV5-1 with TRBJ2-1; D gene uncertain. From germline, CDR1 is SGHRS and CDR2 YFSETQ. The V end was cut by 2 bases, the J end by 6 bases, with 18 bases between. The CDR3 sequence is 16 residues long. CDR3 protein: CASSLFTASPRNEQFF. DNA for the CDR3: TGCGCCAGCAGCTTATTTACGGCGTCGCCCCGCAATGAGCAGTTCTTC.

V usage is TRBV4-2 and J usage is TRBJ2-2; TRBD2 aligns across 10 bases. Trimming took 1 base from V and 3 from J; bases not matched to a gene: 2. The CDR3 is 16 amino acids. Germline lookup yields CDR1 LGHNA and CDR2 YNFKEQ. The CDR3 is CASSQGTSGHTGELFF. CDR3 nucleotides: TGTGCCAGCAGCCAAGGGACTAGCGGACACACCGGGGAGCTGTTTTTT.

The gene calls are TRBV2 and TRBJ2-3; D call uncertain. Between the trimmed V and J ends, which lost 7 bases and 2 bases, there was a span of 16 bases. This CDR3 is built from 15 residues. In germline, CDR1 is SNHLY, CDR2 FYNNEI. DNA for the CDR3: TGTGCCAGCAACCAAAGGGCTACCTACACAGATACGCAGTATTTT. Translation: CASNQRATYTDTQYF.

The sample holds a few counts of this clone. This chain connects TRBV29-1 to TRBJ1-1, with D hard to call. Trimming pared 3 bases from V and 3 bases from J, leaving 8 bases between. This CDR3 contains 12 residues. CDR1 and CDR2 (germline): SQVTM, ANQGSEA. The CDR3 sequence is CSVEGLDTEAFF. In nucleotides, the CDR3 is TGCAGCGTTGAGGGCCTGGACACTGAAGCTTTCTTT. Complete variable domain (other parts from reference TRBV29-1 and TRBJ1-1): SAVISQKPSRDICQRGTSLTIQCQVDSQVTMMFWYRQQPGQSLTLIATANQGSEATYESGFVIDKFPISRPNLTFSTLTVSNMSPEDSSIYLCSVEGLDTEAFFGQGTRLTVV.

V is TRBV5-1 and J is TRBJ1-2; D is unclear. V dropped 1 base and J dropped 6 bases, with 19 bases sitting between them. CDR1 and CDR2 from the germline V gene are SGHRS and YFSETQ. There are 16 residues in the CDR3. The CDR3 spells CASSLRVWGSVDGYTF. Written as DNA, the CDR3 is TGCGCCAGCAGCTTGCGGGTGTGGGGTTCGGTGGATGGCTACACCTTC.

V gene TRBV6-2 or TRBV6-3 combines with J gene TRBJ2-2; no reliable D call. This CDR3 region has 17 residues. Per the germline V gene, CDR1 is MNHEY and CDR2 is SVGEGT. V was shortened by 6 bases and J by 2 bases, with 19 bases between the two germline ends. CDR3 sequence: CASSPFPWKANTGELFF. CDR3 DNA sequence: TGTGCCAGCAGCCCCTTCCCCTGGAAGGCTAACACCGGGGAGCTGTTTTTT.

This rearrangement joins TRBV29-1 to TRBJ2-7, with D tentatively TRBD1 or TRBD2 (5 bases each). Germline V lookup: CDR1 SQVTM, CDR2 ANQGSEA. V was shortened by 7 bases and J by 3 bases, with 13 bases between the two germline ends. The CDR3 spans 12 residues. CDR3 sequence (DNA): TGCAGCGCCCGGGACGGTGACTACGAGCAGTACTTC. It codes for CSARDGDYEQYF.

The rearrangement uses TRBV28 and TRBJ1-5, with 9 nucleotides matching TRBD1. V shed 6 bases and J 2 bases; nucleotides not matched to a gene: 2. Germline V gene data show CDR1 as MDHEN and CDR2 as SYDVKM. This CDR3 has 14 residues. The CDR3 sequence: CASRTGGGNQPQHF. The CDR3 DNA sequence: TGTGCCAGCAGAACAGGGGGCGGCAATCAGCCCCAGCATTTT.

This clone was picked up one time. The chain links TRBV19 to TRBJ1-3; unclear D gene. V lost 8 bases to trimming and J lost 0 bases, with 11 bases between them. CDR1 LNHDA and CDR2 SQIVND come from the germline V gene (reference sequence). CDR3 size: 14 residues. The CDR3 loop reads CASRYDLSGNTIYF. CDR3 sequence (DNA): TGTGCCAGTCGTTATGATCTCTCTGGAAACACCATATATTTT.

This clone was seen only once. The same CDR3 can be traced to other DNA sequences in this sample. The chain carries TRBV5-1 and TRBJ1-3; TRBD1 aligns across 7 bases. This CDR3 contains 14 residues. The germline V gene has CDR1 SGHRS and CDR2 YFSETQ. Unmatched junction bases numbered 1, after V lost 0 bases and J lost 4 bases. CDR3 protein: CASSLEGGGNTIYF. The DNA for the CDR3 is TGCGCCAGCAGCTTGGAAGGGGGCGGAAACACCATATATTTT.

The V and J genes are TRBV18 and TRBJ2-3; no clear D. Looked up from germline, CDR1 is KGHSH and CDR2 is LQKENI. The CDR3 runs 13 residues. With 1 base removed from V and 2 bases from J, the gap between germline ends came to 4 bases. CDR3 amino acids: CASSPHPTDTQYF. The DNA of the CDR3 is TGTGCCAGCTCACCACACCCCACAGATACGCAGTATTTT.

This clone was recorded once. The CDR3 DNA sequence: TGTGCCATCAGTGTAGGTGGGAGGGGACAGTCTACTAATCAGCCCCAGCATTTT. Translation gives CAISVGGRGQSTNQPQHF. The chain joins TRBV10-3 to TRBJ1-5, with 7 bases fitting TRBD1. The ends lost 4 bases at V and 4 bases at J; junction bases unmatched: 16. This CDR3 region has 18 residues. Germline lookup yields CDR1 ENHRY and CDR2 SYGVKD.

The chain couples TRBV10-3 to TRBJ2-1; D is unclear. Trimming removed 4 bases at V and 1 base at J, with 8 bases between. The CDR3 consists of 14 residues. Germline lookup yields CDR1 ENHRY and CDR2 SYGVKD. In DNA, the CDR3 is TGTGCCATCAGTGGAGAAGGTTCCTACAATGAGCAGTTCTTC. Translation gives CAISGEGSYNEQFF.

The V and J genes are TRBV28 and TRBJ1-2, with D unresolved. Germline assignment: CDR1 MDHEN and CDR2 SYDVKM. The length of the CDR3 is 14 residues. Trimming pared 4 bases from V and 4 bases from J, leaving 13 bases between. CDR3 loop: CASSSLTFSYGYTF. The CDR3 region has the DNA TGTGCCAGCAGTTCCCTTACCTTTTCCTATGGCTACACCTTC.

This clone showed up just a few times. CDR3 in DNA: TGTGCCAGCAGTTATCTTAATTCACCCCTCCACTTT. Translation: CASSYLNSPLHF. The chain combines TRBV6-5 with TRBJ1-6; D gene ambiguous. V was cut by 3 bases and J by 6 bases, with 3 bases left in between. This CDR3 spans 12 amino acids. CDR1 and CDR2 from the germline V gene are MNHEY and SVGAGI.

This clone was counted a few times. The chain joins TRBV19 to TRBJ1-6, with D possibly being TRBD1 (5 bases). The V gene's germline CDR1 is LNHDA and CDR2 SQIVND (reference sequence). The CDR3 is 14 residues long. Trimming pared 5 bases from V and 7 bases from J, leaving 12 bases between. CDR3 DNA: TGTGCCAGTAGTCGGACAAGGGAAAATTCACCCCTCCACTTT. It encodes CASSRTRENSPLHF.

The chain combines TRBV6-4 with TRBJ2-2; 11 nucleotides match TRBD1. This CDR3 is 16 amino acids long. Looked up from germline, CDR1 is MRHNA and CDR2 is SNTAGT. V was clipped by 4 bases and J by 6 bases; unmatched bases: 7. The CDR3 bases are TGTGCCAGCAGTGTCACCGGGACAGGGGGTGCCGGGGAGCTGTTTTTT. Residues: CASSVTGTGGAGELFF.